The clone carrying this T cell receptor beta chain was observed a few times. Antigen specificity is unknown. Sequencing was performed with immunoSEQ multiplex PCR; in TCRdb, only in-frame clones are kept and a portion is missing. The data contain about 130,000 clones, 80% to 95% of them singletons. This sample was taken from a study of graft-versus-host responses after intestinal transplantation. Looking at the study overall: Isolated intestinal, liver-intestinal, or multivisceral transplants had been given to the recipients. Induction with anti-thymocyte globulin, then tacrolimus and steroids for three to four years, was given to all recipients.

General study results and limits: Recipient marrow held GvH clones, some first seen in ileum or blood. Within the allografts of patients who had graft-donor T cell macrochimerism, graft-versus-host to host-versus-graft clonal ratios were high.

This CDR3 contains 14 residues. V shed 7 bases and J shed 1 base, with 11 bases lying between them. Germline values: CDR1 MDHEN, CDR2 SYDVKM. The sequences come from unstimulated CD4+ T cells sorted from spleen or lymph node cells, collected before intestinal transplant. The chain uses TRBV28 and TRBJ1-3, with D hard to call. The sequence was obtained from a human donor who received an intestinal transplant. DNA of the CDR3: TGTGCCAGCATTGAGTTTTTGTCTGGAAACACCATATATTTT. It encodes CASIEFLSGNTIYF.